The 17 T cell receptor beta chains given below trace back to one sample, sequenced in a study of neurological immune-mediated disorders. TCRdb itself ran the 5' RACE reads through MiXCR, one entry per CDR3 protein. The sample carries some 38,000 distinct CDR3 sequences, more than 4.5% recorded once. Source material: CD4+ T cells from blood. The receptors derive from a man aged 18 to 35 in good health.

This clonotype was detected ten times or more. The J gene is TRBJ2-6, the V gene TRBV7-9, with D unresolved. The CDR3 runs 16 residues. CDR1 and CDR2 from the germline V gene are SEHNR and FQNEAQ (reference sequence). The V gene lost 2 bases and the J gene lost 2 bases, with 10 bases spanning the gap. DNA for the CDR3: TGTGCCAGCAGCTTAACAAAGCAGACTGGGGCCAACGTCCTGACTTTC. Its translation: CASSLTKQTGANVLTF. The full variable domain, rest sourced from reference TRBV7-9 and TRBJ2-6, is DTGVSQNPRHKITKRGQNVTFRCDPISEHNRLYWYRQTLGQGPEFLTYFQNEAQLEKSRLLSDRFSAERPKGSFSTLEIQRTEQGDSAMYLCASSLTKQTGANVLTFGAGSRLTVL.

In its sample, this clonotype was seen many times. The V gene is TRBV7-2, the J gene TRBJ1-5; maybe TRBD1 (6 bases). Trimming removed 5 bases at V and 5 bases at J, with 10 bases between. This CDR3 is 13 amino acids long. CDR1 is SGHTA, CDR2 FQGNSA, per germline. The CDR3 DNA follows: TGTGCCAGCAGCCCGAACAGGGATCAGCCCCAGCATTTT. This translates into CASSPNRDQPQHF.

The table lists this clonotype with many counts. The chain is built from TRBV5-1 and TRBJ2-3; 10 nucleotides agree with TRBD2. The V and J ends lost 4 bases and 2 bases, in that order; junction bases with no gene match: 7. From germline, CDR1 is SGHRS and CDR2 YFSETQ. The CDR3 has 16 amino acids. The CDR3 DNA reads TGCGCCAGCAGCACGACTAGCGGGCAACCCACAGATACGCAGTATTTT. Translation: CASSTTSGQPTDTQYF.

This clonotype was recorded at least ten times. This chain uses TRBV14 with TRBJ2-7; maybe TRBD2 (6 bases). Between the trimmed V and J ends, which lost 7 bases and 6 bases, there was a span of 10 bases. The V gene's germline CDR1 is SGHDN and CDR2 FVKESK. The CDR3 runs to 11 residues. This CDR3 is CASMKEGEQYF. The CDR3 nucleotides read TGTGCCAGCATGAAGGAGGGCGAGCAGTACTTC.

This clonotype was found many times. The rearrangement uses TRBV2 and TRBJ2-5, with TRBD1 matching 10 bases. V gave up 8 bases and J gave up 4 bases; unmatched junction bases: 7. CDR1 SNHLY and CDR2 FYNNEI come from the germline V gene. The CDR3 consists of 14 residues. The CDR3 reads CASSTRTGGETQYF. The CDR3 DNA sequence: TGTGCCAGCTCCACCCGGACAGGGGGAGAGACCCAGTACTTC. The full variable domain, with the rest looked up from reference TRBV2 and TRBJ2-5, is EPEVTQTPSHQVTQMGQEVILRCVPISNHLYFYWYRQILGQKVEFLVSFYNNEISEKSEIFDDQFSVERPDGSNFTLKIRSTKLEDSAMYFCASSTRTGGETQYFGPGTRLLVL.

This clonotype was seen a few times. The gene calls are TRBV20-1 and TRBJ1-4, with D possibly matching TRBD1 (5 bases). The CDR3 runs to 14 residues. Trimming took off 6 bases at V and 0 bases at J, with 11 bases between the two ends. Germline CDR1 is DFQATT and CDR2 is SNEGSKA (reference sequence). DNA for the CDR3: TGCAGTGCCCCGGGGGGTGCAACTAATGAAAAACTGTTTTTT. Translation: CSAPGGATNEKLFF.

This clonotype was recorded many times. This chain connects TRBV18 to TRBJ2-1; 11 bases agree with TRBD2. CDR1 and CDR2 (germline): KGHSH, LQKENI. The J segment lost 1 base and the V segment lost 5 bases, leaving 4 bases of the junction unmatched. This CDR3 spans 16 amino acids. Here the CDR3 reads CASSYTSGGSYNEQFF. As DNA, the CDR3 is TGTGCCAGCTCATATACTAGCGGGGGTTCCTACAATGAGCAGTTCTTC. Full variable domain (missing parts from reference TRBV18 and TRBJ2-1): NAGVMQNPRHLVRRRGQEARLRCSPMKGHSHVYWYRQLPEEGLKFMVYLQKENIIDESGMPKERFSAEFPKEGPSILRIQQVVRGDSAAYFCASSYTSGGSYNEQFFGPGTRLTVL.

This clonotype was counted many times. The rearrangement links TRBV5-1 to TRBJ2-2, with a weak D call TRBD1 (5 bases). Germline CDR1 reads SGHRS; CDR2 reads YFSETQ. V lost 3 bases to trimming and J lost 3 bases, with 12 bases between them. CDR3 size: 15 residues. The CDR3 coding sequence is TGCGCCAGCAGCTCCCTCCGGACATACACCGGGGAGCTGTTTTTT. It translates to CASSSLRTYTGELFF.

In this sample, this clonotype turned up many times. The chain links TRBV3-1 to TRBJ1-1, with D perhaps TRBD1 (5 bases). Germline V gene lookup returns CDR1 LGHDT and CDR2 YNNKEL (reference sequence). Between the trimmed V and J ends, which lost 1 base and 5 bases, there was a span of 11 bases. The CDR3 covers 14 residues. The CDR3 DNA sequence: TGTGCCAGCAGCCAAGTTGGGGGGGGGACTGAAGCTTTCTTT. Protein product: CASSQVGGGTEAFF.

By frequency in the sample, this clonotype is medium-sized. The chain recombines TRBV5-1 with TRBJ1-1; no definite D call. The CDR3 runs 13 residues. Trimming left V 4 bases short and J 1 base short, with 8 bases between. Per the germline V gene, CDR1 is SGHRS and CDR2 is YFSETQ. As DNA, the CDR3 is TGCGCCAGCAGCCTCATGGGGAACACTGAAGCTTTCTTT. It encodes CASSLMGNTEAFF.

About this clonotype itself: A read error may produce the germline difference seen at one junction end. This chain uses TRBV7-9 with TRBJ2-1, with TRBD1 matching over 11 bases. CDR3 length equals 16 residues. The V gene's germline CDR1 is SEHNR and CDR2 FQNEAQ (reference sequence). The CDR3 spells CASISDWDRGSHEQLF. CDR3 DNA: TGTGCCAGCATCTCCGATTGGGACAGGGGGTCTCATGAGCAGTTATTC.

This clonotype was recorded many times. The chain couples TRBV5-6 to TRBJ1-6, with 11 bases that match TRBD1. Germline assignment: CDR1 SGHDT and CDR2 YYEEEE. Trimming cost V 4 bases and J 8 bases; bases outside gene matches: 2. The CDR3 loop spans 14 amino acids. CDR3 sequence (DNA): TGTGCCAGCAGCAGGGGACAGGGGGATTCACCCCTCCACTTT. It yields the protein CASSRGQGDSPLHF.

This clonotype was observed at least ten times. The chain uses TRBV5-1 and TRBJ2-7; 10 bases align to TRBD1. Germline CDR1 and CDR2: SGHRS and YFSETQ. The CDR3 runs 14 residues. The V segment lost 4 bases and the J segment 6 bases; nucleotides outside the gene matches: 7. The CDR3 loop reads CASSRGDRGVEQYF. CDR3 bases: TGCGCCAGCAGCCGTGGGGACAGGGGAGTCGAGCAGTACTTC.

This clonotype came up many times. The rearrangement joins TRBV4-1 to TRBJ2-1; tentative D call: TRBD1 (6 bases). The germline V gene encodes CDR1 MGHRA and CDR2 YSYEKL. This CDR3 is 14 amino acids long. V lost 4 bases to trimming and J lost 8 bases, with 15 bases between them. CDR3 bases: TGCGCCAGCAGCCCGGGTCGCGAGGGGGATGAGCAGTTCTTC. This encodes CASSPGREGDEQFF.

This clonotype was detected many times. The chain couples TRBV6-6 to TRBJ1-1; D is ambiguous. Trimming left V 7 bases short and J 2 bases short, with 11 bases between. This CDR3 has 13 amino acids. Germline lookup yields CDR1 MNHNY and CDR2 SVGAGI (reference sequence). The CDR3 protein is CASKVPGNTEAFF. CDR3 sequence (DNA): TGTGCCAGCAAAGTTCCGGGTAACACTGAAGCTTTCTTT.

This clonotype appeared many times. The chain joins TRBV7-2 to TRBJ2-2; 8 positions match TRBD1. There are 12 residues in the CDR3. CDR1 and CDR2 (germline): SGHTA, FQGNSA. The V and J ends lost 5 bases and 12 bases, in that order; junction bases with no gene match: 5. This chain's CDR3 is CASSVRQGKLFF. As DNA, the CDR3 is TGTGCCAGCAGCGTAAGACAGGGGAAGCTGTTTTTT.

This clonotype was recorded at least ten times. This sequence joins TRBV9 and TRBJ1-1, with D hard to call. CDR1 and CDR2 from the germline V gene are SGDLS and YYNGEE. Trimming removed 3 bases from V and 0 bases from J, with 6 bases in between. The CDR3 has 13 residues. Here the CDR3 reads CASSGGVNTEAFF. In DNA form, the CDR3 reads TGTGCCAGCAGCGGAGGAGTGAACACTGAAGCTTTCTTT.